Sequencing of this T cell receptor beta chain was carried out in a study of shared T cell receptors in the human thymus. Libraries were prepared by immunoSEQ multiplex PCR; TCRdb keeps only in-frame clonotypes and omits some of them. The sample contains under 850,000 clones, 88% of which appear only once. These data were also filed under a second study, of human thymus T cells.

Sequencing was performed on thymocytes. This clonotype originated in a boy younger than two with a congenital heart defect.

The CDR3 nucleotides are TGCGCCAGCAGCTTGGAACTAGACAATGAGCAGTTCTTC. It codes for CASSLELDNEQFF. The chain carries TRBV5-1 and TRBJ2-1, with D perhaps matching TRBD2 (5 bases). This CDR3 region has 13 residues. Trimming left V 0 bases short and J 5 bases short, with 6 bases between. In germline, CDR1 is SGHRS, CDR2 YFSETQ.